Described below is a single T cell receptor beta chain sequence and its context. The antigen is undetermined. Although they were nominally healthy when sampled, donors likely had unrecorded immune exposures. The source of the sample is a study of cytomegalovirus exposure and HLA in healthy donors. Study-wide findings and caveats: The HLA-A and HLA-B alleles of most subjects were reportedly predicted accurately from TCR beta sequences.

The CDR3 sequence is 15 residues long. The germline gives CDR1 SGHRS, CDR2 YFSETQ. V lost 4 bases to trimming and J lost 6 bases; unmatched junction nucleotides: 13. Both 60 Vbeta primers and 13 Jbeta primers went into the PCR. The data were produced by immunoSEQ multiplex PCR, yet TCRdb's version contains in-frame clones alone and is incomplete. The table shows around 180,000 clones, with roughly 82% occurring only once. The sample taken for sequencing was PBMCs. The TCR comes from a girl aged 2 to 10 in good health and CMV-seropositive. V is TRBV5-1 and J is TRBJ2-7, with 7 positions matching TRBD2. The chain's CDR3 is CASSPDSGLVSEQYF. The CDR3 coding sequence is TGCGCCAGCAGCCCGGATAGCGGGTTGGTTAGCGAGCAGTACTTC. Using reference TRBV5-1 and TRBJ2-7 for the parts outside the CDR3, the full variable domain is KAGVTQTPRYLIKTRGQQVTLSCSPISGHRSVSWYQQTPGQGLQFLFEYFSETQRNKGNFPGRFSGRQFSNSRSEMNVSTLELGDSALYLCASSPDSGLVSEQYFGPGTRLTVT.